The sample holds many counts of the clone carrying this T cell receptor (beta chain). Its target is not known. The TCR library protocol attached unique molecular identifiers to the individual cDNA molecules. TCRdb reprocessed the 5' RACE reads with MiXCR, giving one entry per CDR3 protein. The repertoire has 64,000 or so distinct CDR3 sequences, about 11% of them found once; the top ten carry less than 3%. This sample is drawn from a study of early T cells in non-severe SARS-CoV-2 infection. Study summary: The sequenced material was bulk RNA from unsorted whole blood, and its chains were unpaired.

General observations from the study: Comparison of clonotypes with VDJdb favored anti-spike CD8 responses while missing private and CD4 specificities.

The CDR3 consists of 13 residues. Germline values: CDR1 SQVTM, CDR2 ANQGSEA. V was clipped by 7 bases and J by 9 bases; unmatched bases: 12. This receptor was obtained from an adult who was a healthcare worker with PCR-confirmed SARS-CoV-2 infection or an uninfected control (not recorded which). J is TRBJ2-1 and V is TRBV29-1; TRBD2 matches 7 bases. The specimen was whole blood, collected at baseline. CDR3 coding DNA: TGCAGCGCCGCCTGGGGAGGGAACGGTGAGCAGTTCTTC. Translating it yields CSAAWGGNGEQFF.